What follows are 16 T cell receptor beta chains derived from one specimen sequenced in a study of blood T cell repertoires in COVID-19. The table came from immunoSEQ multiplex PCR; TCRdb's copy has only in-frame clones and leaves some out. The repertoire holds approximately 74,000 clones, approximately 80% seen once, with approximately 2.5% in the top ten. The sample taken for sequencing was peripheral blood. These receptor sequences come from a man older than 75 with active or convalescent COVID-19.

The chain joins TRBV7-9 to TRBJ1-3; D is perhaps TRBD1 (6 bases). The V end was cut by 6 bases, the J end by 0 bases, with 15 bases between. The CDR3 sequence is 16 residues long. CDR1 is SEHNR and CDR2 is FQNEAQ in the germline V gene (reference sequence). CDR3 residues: CASSRRTAPSGNTIYF. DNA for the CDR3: TGTGCCAGCAGTCGTAGGACAGCCCCCTCTGGAAACACCATATATTTT. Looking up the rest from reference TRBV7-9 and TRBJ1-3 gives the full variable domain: DTGVSQNPRHKITKRGQNVTFRCDPISEHNRLYWYRQTLGQGPEFLTYFQNEAQLEKSRLLSDRFSAERPKGSFSTLEIQRTEQGDSAMYLCASSRRTAPSGNTIYFGEGSWLTVV.

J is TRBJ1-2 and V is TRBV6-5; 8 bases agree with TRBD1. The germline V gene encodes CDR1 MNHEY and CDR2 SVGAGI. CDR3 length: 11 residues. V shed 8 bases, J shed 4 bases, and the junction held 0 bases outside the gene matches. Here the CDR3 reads CASGQGYGYTF. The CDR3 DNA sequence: TGTGCCAGCGGACAGGGCTATGGCTACACCTTC.

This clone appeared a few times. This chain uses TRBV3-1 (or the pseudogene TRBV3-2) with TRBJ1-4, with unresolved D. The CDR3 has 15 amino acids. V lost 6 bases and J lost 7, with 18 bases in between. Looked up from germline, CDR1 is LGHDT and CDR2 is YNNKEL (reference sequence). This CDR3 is CASSVGPWEGEKLFF. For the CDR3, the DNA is TGTGCCAGCAGTGTGGGCCCCTGGGAGGGTGAAAAACTGTTTTTT.

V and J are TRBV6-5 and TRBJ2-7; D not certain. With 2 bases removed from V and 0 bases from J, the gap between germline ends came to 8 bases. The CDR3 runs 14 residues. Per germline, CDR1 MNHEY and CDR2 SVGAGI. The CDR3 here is CASSYEVRSYEQYF. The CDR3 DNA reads TGTGCCAGCAGTTACGAGGTCCGCTCCTACGAGCAGTACTTC.

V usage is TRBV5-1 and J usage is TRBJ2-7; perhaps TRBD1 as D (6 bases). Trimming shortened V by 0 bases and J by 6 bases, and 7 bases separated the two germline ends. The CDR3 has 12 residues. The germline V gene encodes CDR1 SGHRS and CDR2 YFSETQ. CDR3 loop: CASSLEGGEQYF. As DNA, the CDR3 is TGCGCCAGCAGCTTGGAAGGGGGCGAGCAGTACTTC.

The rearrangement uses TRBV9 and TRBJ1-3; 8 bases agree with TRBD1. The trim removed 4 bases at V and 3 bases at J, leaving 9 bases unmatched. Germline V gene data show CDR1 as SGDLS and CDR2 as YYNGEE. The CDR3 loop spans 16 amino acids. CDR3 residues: CASSPPGQGDGNTIYF. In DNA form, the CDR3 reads TGTGCCAGCAGCCCCCCCGGACAGGGTGATGGAAACACCATATATTTT.

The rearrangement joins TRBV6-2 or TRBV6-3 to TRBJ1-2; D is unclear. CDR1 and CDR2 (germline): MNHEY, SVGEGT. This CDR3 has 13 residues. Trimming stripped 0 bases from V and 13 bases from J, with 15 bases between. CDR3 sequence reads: CASSYSSWEGSTF. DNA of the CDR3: TGTGCCAGCAGTTACTCATCGTGGGAGGGAAGCACCTTC.

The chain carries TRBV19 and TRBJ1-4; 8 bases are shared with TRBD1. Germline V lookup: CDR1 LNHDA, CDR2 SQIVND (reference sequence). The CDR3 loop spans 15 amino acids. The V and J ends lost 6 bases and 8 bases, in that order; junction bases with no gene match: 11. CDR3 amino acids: CASRSARGRREKLFF. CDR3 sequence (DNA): TGTGCCAGTAGATCGGCCAGGGGGCGAAGGGAAAAACTGTTTTTT.

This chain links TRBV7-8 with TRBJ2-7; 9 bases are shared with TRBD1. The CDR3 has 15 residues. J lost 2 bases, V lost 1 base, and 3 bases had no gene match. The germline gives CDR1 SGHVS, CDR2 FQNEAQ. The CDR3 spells CASSLDNRGPYEQYF. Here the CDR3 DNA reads TGTGCCAGCAGCTTAGATAACAGGGGGCCCTACGAGCAGTACTTC.

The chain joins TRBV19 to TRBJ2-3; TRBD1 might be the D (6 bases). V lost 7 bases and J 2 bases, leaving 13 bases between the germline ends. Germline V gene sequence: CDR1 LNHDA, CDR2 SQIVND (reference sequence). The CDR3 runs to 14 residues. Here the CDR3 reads CASTEGHITDTQYF. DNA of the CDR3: TGTGCCAGTACCGAGGGACACATCACAGATACGCAGTATTTT. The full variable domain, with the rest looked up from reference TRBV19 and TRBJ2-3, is DGGITQSPKYLFRKEGQNVTLSCEQNLNHDAMYWYRQDPGQGLRLIYYSQIVNDFQKGDIAEGYSVSREKKESFPLTVTSAQKNPTAFYLCASTEGHITDTQYFGPGTRLTVL.

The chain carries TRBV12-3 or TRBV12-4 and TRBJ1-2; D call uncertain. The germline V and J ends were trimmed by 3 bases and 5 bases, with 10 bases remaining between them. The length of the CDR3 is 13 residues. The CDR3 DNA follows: TGTGCCAGCAGTTTTGGGAGGGTTTATGGCTACACCTTC. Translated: CASSFGRVYGYTF.

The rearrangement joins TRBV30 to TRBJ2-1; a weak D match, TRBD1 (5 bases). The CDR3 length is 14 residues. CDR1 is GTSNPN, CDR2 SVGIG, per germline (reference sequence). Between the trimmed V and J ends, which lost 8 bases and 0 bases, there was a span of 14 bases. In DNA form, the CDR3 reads TGTGCCACAAACAGGAACAACTCCTACAATGAGCAGTTCTTC. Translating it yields CATNRNNSYNEQFF.

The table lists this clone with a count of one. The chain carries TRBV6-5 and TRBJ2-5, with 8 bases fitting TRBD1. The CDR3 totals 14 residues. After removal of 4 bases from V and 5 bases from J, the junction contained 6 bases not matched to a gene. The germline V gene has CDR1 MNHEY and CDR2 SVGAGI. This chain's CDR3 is CASSSLTGAETQYF. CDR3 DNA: TGTGCCAGCAGTTCCTTGACAGGGGCTGAGACCCAGTACTTC.

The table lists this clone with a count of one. Here the CDR3 DNA reads TGTGCCAGCAGTGAAGACAGGGCACACTACAATGAGCAGTTCTTC. Protein sequence: CASSEDRAHYNEQFF. This chain uses TRBV25-1 with TRBJ2-1; 7 bases line up with TRBD1. Germline-derived CDR1 and CDR2 are MGHDK and SYGVNS. CDR3 size: 15 residues. J was trimmed by 3 bases and V by 2 bases; bases with no gene match: 4.

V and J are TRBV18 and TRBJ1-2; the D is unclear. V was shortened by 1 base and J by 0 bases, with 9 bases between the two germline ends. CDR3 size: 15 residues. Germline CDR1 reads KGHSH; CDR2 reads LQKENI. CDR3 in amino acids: CASSPQSLANYGYTF. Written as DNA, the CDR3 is TGTGCCAGCTCACCACAAAGCCTAGCTAACTATGGCTACACCTTC.

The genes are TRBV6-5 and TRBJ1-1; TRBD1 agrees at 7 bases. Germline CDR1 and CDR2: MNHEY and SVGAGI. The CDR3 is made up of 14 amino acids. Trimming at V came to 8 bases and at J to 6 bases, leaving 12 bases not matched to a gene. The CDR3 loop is CASGTGERWSEAFF. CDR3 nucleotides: TGTGCCAGCGGAACAGGGGAGAGGTGGTCTGAAGCTTTCTTT.